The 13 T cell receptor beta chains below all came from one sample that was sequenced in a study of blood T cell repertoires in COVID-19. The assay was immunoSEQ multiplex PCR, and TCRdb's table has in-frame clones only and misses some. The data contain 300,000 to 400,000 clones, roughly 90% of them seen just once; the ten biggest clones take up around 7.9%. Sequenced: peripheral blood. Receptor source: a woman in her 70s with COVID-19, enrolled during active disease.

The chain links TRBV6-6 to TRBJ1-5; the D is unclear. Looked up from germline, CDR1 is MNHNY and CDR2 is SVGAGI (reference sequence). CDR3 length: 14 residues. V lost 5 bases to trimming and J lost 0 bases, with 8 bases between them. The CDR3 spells CASSAGFSNQPQHF. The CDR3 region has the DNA TGTGCCAGCAGTGCGGGGTTTAGCAATCAGCCCCAGCATTTT.

In nucleotides, the CDR3 is TGTGCCAGCAGCTTAGCACAGTTTAATGAAAAACTGTTTTTT. Amino acid sequence: CASSLAQFNEKLFF. This chain joins TRBV7-2 and TRBJ1-4; D ambiguous. CDR3 length equals 14 residues. V was cut by 0 bases and J by 4 bases, with 6 bases left in between. Germline V gene sequence: CDR1 SGHTA, CDR2 FQGNSA.

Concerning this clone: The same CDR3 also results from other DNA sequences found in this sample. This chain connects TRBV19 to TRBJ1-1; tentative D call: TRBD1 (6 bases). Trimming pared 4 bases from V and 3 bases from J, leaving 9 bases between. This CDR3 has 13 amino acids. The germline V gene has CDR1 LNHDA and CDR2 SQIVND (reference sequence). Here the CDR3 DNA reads TGTGCCAGTAGTACACAGGGTGACACTGAAGCTTTCTTT. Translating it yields CASSTQGDTEAFF.

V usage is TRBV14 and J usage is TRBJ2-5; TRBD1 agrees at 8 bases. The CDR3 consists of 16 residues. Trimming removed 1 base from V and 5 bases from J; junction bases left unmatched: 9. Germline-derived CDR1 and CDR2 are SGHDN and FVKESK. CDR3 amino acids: CASSQGWTGKSETQYF. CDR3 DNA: TGTGCCAGCAGCCAAGGTTGGACAGGGAAATCGGAGACCCAGTACTTC.

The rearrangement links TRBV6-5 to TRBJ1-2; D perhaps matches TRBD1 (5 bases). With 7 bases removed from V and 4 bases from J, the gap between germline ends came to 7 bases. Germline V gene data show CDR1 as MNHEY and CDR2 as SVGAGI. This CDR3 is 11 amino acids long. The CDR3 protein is CASTGGYGYTF. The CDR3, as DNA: TGTGCCAGCACGGGGGGCTATGGCTACACCTTC.

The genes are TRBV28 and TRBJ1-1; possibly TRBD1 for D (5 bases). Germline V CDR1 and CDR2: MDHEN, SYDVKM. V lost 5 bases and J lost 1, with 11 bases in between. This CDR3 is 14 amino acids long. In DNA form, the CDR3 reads TGTGCCAGCAGTGTGGGGCAAACGAACACTGAAGCTTTCTTT. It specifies CASSVGQTNTEAFF.

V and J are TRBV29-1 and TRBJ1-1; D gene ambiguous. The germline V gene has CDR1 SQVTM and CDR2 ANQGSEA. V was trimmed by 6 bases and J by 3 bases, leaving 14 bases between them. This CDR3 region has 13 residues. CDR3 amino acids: CSVPGGWDTEAFF. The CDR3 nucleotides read TGCAGCGTCCCGGGAGGGTGGGACACTGAAGCTTTCTTT.

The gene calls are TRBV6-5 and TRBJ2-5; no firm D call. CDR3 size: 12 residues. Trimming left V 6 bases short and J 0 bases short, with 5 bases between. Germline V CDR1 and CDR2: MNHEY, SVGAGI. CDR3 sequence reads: CASSRYQETQYF. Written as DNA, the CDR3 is TGTGCCAGCAGCAGGTACCAAGAGACCCAGTACTTC.

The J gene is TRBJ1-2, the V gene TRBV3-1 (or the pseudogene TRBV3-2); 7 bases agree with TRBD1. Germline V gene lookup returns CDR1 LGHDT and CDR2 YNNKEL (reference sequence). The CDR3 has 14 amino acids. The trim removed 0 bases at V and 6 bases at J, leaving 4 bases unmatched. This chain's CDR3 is CASSQDYRGHGYTF. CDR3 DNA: TGTGCCAGCAGCCAAGATTACAGGGGACATGGCTACACCTTC.

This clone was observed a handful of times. Here the CDR3 reads CASSSTDSNQPQHF. As DNA, the CDR3 is TGTGCCAGCAGCTCGACAGATAGCAATCAGCCCCAGCATTTT. V and J are TRBV7-9 and TRBJ1-5, with D possibly being TRBD1 (5 bases). The germline V and J ends were trimmed by 4 bases and 0 bases, with 7 bases remaining between them. This CDR3 contains 14 residues. CDR1 is SEHNR, CDR2 FQNEAQ, per germline (reference sequence).

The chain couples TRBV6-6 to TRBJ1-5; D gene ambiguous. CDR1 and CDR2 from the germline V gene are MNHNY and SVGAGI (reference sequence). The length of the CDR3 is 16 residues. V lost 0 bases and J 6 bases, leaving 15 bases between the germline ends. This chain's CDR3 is CASSYSKAGQSQPQHF. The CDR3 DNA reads TGTGCCAGCAGTTACTCGAAGGCTGGGCAAAGTCAGCCCCAGCATTTT.

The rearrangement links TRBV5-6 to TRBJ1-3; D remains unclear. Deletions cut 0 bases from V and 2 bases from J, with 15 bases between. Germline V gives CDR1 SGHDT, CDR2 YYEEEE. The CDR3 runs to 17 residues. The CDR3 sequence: CASSLAAGGITGNTIYF. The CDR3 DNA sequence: TGTGCCAGCAGCTTGGCCGCAGGAGGGATCACTGGAAACACCATATATTTT.

The CDR3 DNA is TGCGCCAGCAGCCAGGGGGAGGGGCTCAGTGGCTACACCTTC. Its translation is CASSQGEGLSGYTF. The chain recombines TRBV4-3 with TRBJ1-2, with a weak D call TRBD1 (5 bases). V was shortened by 3 bases and J by 7 bases, with 15 bases between the two germline ends. There are 14 residues in the CDR3. Germline CDR1 is LGHNA and CDR2 is YSLEER.